The 23 T cell receptor beta chains given below trace back to one sample, sequenced in a study of blood T cell repertoires in COVID-19. Only in-frame clones appear in the TCRdb table, and some are missing; sequencing was by immunoSEQ multiplex PCR. The sample yields about 280,000 clones, approximately 83% seen once. The source material was peripheral blood. Source of these receptors: a woman between 25 and 40 years old who had recovered from COVID-19.

The chain employs TRBV5-1 and TRBJ2-7; TRBD2 aligns across 14 bases. The CDR3 runs to 16 residues. V lost 9 bases and J lost 7; bases outside the gene matches: 15. Germline loops: CDR1 SGHRS, CDR2 YFSETQ. CDR3 protein: CANLGLAGGPTGEQYF. In nucleotides, the CDR3 is TGCGCCAACTTAGGACTAGCGGGAGGTCCCACTGGGGAGCAGTACTTC.

This CDR3 is CAWSQRERDTQYF. The CDR3 bases are TGTGCCTGGAGTCAGAGGGAGCGAGACACGCAGTATTTT. This chain connects TRBV30 to TRBJ2-3, with D perhaps TRBD2 (5 bases). The CDR3 extends over 13 amino acids. The V gene lost 2 bases and the J gene lost 9 bases, with 15 bases spanning the gap. Looked up from germline, CDR1 is GTSNPN and CDR2 is SVGIG (reference sequence).

This CDR3 reads CASSVAGTSGELFF. In DNA form, the CDR3 reads TGTGCCAGCAGCGTAGCCGGGACTAGCGGGGAGCTGTTTTTT. This chain uses TRBV9 with TRBJ2-2, with 8 bases fitting TRBD2. The CDR3 sequence is 14 residues long. J lost 7 bases, V lost 0 bases, and 2 bases had no gene match. Germline V gene lookup returns CDR1 SGDLS and CDR2 YYNGEE.

A remark on this clone: The junction departs from germline at one end; a sequencing error may be responsible. CDR3 region: CASSFPRESYTGELFF. DNA for the CDR3: TGTGCTAGCAGCTTCCCGCGGGAGTCCTACACCGGGGAGCTGTTTTTT. This chain joins TRBV7-7 and TRBJ2-2; TRBD2 aligns across 7 bases. The CDR3 is 16 residues long. Germline V gives CDR1 SSHAT, CDR2 FNYEAQ (reference sequence).

The gene calls are TRBV2 and TRBJ1-1; 9 positions agree with TRBD1. This CDR3 is built from 14 residues. Losses at the gene ends were 8 bases for V and 3 bases for J; bases not matched to a gene: 7. Germline V gene lookup returns CDR1 SNHLY and CDR2 FYNNEI. CDR3 bases: TGTGCCAGCTTCCCGACAGGGGGAGACACTGAAGCTTTCTTT. This translates into CASFPTGGDTEAFF. Drawing the rest from reference TRBV2 and TRBJ1-1, the complete variable domain is EPEVTQTPSHQVTQMGQEVILRCVPISNHLYFYWYRQILGQKVEFLVSFYNNEISEKSEIFDDQFSVERPDGSNFTLKIRSTKLEDSAMYFCASFPTGGDTEAFFGQGTRLTVV.

Only one count was recorded for this clone. This chain uses TRBV5-1 with TRBJ2-3; 7 positions agree with TRBD2. CDR1 and CDR2 (germline): SGHRS, YFSETQ. This CDR3 comprises 17 residues. V trimming: 4 bases; J trimming: 2 bases; junction bases outside the gene matches: 13. The CDR3 loop is CASSPPLAGSTTDTQYF. The DNA for the CDR3 is TGCGCCAGCAGCCCACCTTTAGCGGGCAGTACCACAGATACGCAGTATTTT.

This clone was observed once. The gene calls are TRBV5-8 and TRBJ2-5; perhaps TRBD1 as D (6 bases). The ends were cut back, 3 bases at V and 7 bases at J, with 22 bases in the middle. CDR1 SGHTS and CDR2 YDEGEE come from the germline V gene. The CDR3 covers 16 residues. The CDR3 DNA sequence: TGTGCCAGCAGCTCCCGGGTGGGGGCCGTTTCGGGGACCCAGTACTTC. This sequence encodes CASSSRVGAVSGTQYF.

This sequence joins TRBV18 and TRBJ1-1; D call uncertain. Germline V gene sequence: CDR1 KGHSH, CDR2 LQKENI. The CDR3 sequence is 13 residues long. With 8 bases removed from V and 0 bases from J, the gap between germline ends came to 10 bases. The CDR3 region is CASKDGVNTEAFF. The DNA of the CDR3 is TGTGCCAGCAAAGACGGGGTGAACACTGAAGCTTTCTTT.

The V call is TRBV27, the J call TRBJ2-1; no definite D call. CDR1 and CDR2 (germline): MNHEY, SMNVEV (reference sequence). V was pared by 6 bases and J by 0 bases, with 9 bases between. The CDR3 contains 14 residues. CDR3 sequence reads: CASSLASSYNEQFF. The CDR3 nucleotides read TGTGCCAGCAGCCTGGCCAGCTCCTACAATGAGCAGTTCTTC.

The chain carries TRBV4-1 and TRBJ2-4; D uncertain. CDR1 is MGHRA and CDR2 is YSYEKL in the germline V gene. The CDR3 runs to 15 residues. V lost 4 bases and J 1 base, leaving 11 bases between the germline ends. In nucleotides, the CDR3 is TGCGCCAGCAGCCCTCTCCAACTGGCCAAAAACATTCAGTACTTC. It specifies CASSPLQLAKNIQYF.

CDR3 sequence: CASTSLAGPGEQYF. CDR3 in DNA: TGTGCCAGCACCAGCCTAGCGGGGCCGGGGGAGCAGTACTTC. V and J are TRBV6-5 and TRBJ2-7, with TRBD2 matching over 9 bases. J was trimmed by 7 bases and V by 7 bases; bases with no gene match: 11. The germline CDR1 and CDR2 sequences are MNHEY and SVGAGI. CDR3 length: 14 residues.

The CDR3 spells CAFSGTGDYGYTF. For the CDR3, the DNA is TGTGCCTTTTCCGGGACAGGGGACTATGGCTACACCTTC. V and J are TRBV30 and TRBJ1-2; 10 nucleotides match TRBD1. This CDR3 spans 13 amino acids. J gave up 3 bases and V 7 bases, and 5 bases lay outside the gene matches. Germline V CDR1 and CDR2: GTSNPN, SVGIG (reference sequence). Looking up the rest from reference TRBV30 and TRBJ1-2 gives the full variable domain: SQTIHQWPATLVQPVGSPLSLECTVEGTSNPNLYWYRQAAGRGLQLLFYSVGIGQISSEVPQNLSASRPQDRQFILSSKKLLLSDSGFYLCAFSGTGDYGYTFGSGTRLTVV.

This chain joins TRBV28 and TRBJ2-5; 8 bases are a match to TRBD1. The germline V gene encodes CDR1 MDHEN and CDR2 SYDVKM. The J segment lost 3 bases and the V segment lost 5 bases, leaving 5 bases of the junction unmatched. The CDR3 contains 14 residues. In DNA form, the CDR3 reads TGTGCCAGCAGTCCAGTACAGGGGGAAGAGACCCAGTACTTC. It encodes CASSPVQGEETQYF.

This rearrangement joins TRBV10-3 to TRBJ2-1; 7 positions agree with TRBD1. CDR1 ENHRY and CDR2 SYGVKD come from the germline V gene. V shed 2 bases and J 2 bases; nucleotides not matched to a gene: 3. This CDR3 spans 15 amino acids. CDR3 DNA: TGTGCCATCAGTGAGGGACAGGCCGCCTACAATGAGCAGTTCTTC. It yields the protein CAISEGQAAYNEQFF.

The chain uses TRBV5-1 and TRBJ1-1; D is ambiguous. From germline, CDR1 is SGHRS and CDR2 YFSETQ. The CDR3 has 13 amino acids. V lost 1 base and J lost 4, with 8 bases in between. Here the CDR3 reads CASSLLAFTEAFF. Written as DNA, the CDR3 is TGCGCCAGCAGCTTGTTGGCCTTCACTGAAGCTTTCTTT.

The genes are TRBV4-1 and TRBJ1-1; TRBD1 is a possible D gene (6 bases). V lost 1 base to trimming and J lost 1 base, with 19 bases between them. The CDR3 loop spans 18 amino acids. Germline V gives CDR1 MGHRA, CDR2 YSYEKL. For the CDR3, the DNA is TGCGCCAGCAGCCAAGCGACAGGAGTTTCAGCTGCGAACACTGAAGCTTTCTTT. Encoded protein: CASSQATGVSAANTEAFF.

The gene calls are TRBV24-1 and TRBJ1-5; TRBD1 agrees at 7 bases. This CDR3 spans 13 amino acids. From germline, CDR1 is KGHDR and CDR2 SFDVKD. With V trimmed by 4 bases and J by 5 bases, 1 base remained unmatched. CDR3 in amino acids: CATSDRGYQPQHF. CDR3 sequence (DNA): TGTGCCACCAGTGACAGGGGGTATCAGCCCCAGCATTTT.

The chain has TRBV5-5 and TRBJ1-2; D ambiguous. Trimming left V 2 bases short and J 3 bases short, with 8 bases between. Germline V CDR1 and CDR2: SGHKS, YYEKEE (reference sequence). The CDR3 is 13 residues long. CDR3 nucleotide sequence: TGTGCCAGCAGCTTCCCCGGGGACTATGGCTACACCTTC. Protein product: CASSFPGDYGYTF.

The V and J genes are TRBV10-3 and TRBJ2-2, with 8 bases that match TRBD1. V was clipped by 6 bases and J by 7 bases; unmatched bases: 7. Germline loops: CDR1 ENHRY, CDR2 SYGVKD. CDR3 length: 14 amino acids. CDR3 bases: TGTGCCATCAGCCTAGGACAGGGCGGCGGGGAGCTGTTTTTT. Protein: CAISLGQGGGELFF.

The rearrangement uses TRBV29-1 and TRBJ2-1; D is uncertain. The V gene lost 4 bases and the J gene lost 8 bases, with 15 bases spanning the gap. The CDR3 is made up of 13 amino acids. Germline lookup yields CDR1 SQVTM and CDR2 ANQGSEA. The CDR3: CSVVKDSGDEQFF. DNA for the CDR3: TGCAGCGTTGTAAAAGATTCGGGTGATGAGCAGTTCTTC.

The chain combines TRBV6-5 with TRBJ2-7; 10 bases align to TRBD1. The length of the CDR3 is 13 residues. J lost 6 bases, V lost 11 bases, and 10 bases had no gene match. Germline CDR1 is MNHEY and CDR2 is SVGAGI. The CDR3 nucleotides read TGTGCCTCGAAAACTGGACAGGGGGGCGAGCAGTACTTC. Translating it yields CASKTGQGGEQYF.

The chain combines TRBV7-8 with TRBJ2-5; TRBD2 agrees at 8 bases. Looked up from germline, CDR1 is SGHVS and CDR2 is FQNEAQ. Germline trimming cut 5 bases from V and 1 base from J; bases unmatched to any gene: 9. CDR3 length: 16 amino acids. The CDR3 DNA follows: TGTGCCAGCAGCACTGTACTAGCGGCCCCCCAAGAGACCCAGTACTTC. Encoded protein: CASSTVLAAPQETQYF.

The chain recombines TRBV6-5 with TRBJ1-5, with TRBD1 matching over 7 bases. This CDR3 region has 13 residues. The V gene's germline CDR1 is MNHEY and CDR2 SVGAGI. Unmatched junction bases numbered 5, after V lost 6 bases and J lost 6 bases. The CDR3 protein is CASSPQGSQPQHF. CDR3 in DNA: TGTGCCAGCAGCCCACAGGGGAGTCAGCCCCAGCATTTT.